A selection of T cell receptor beta chains follows, all from one sample in a study of shared T cell receptors in the human thymus. The protocol was immunoSEQ multiplex PCR, while the TCRdb copy is restricted to in-frame clones and leaves out a portion. The sample lists 600,000 or so clones; about 90% were seen once. The same sample was also used in a study of human thymus T cells.

The sequenced sample consisted of thymocytes. The receptors originated from a boy under two years old with a congenital heart defect. CDR3s include the opening cysteine and the closing phenylalanine or tryptophan.

V	J	CDR3
TRBV11-2	TRBJ2-7	CASSLERGSRQTYEQYF
TRBV29-1	TRBJ2-7	CSVWPATGRSDEQYF
TRBV23-1	TRBJ1-2	CASSQRGQTYGYTF
TRBV11-2	TRBJ2-3	CASSLERGGTASTDTQYF
TRBV28	TRBJ2-7	CASSLSEETYEQYF
TRBV29-1	TRBJ2-1	CSVGGSEQFF
TRBV5-1	TRBJ2-7	CASKPTYKNSIFAEQYF
TRBV9	TRBJ2-7	CASSVAEQGASYEQYF
TRBV5-6	TRBJ2-7	CASSLGAVTYEQYF
TRBV6-5	TRBJ1-2	CASSYSRGHGYTF
TRBV15	TRBJ1-2	CATSSHRGNYGYTF
TRBV2	TRBJ2-7	CASTEGRGGVIYEQYF
TRBV5-3	TRBJ2-7	CARSFRGLDKKRVLEQYF
TRBV19	TRBJ1-5	CASSAQQGNQPQHF
TRBV13	TRBJ2-1	CASSLSGGSSYNEQFF
TRBV4-3	TRBJ1-5	CASSQDTGGNQPQHF
TRBV4-3	TRBJ2-7	CASSQDRNEQYF
TRBV7-2	TRBJ2-7	CASSFRTKENEQYF
TRBV6-6	TRBJ2-1	CASRLAGDNEQFF
TRBV28	TRBJ2-7	CASSLRDKQYF